These 31 T cell receptor beta chains originate from one sample sequenced in a study of T cell responses to AZD1222 COVID-19 vaccine. Measured with immunoSEQ multiplex PCR; TCRdb has only the in-frame clones, and not every one. The sample holds about 93,000 clones, around nine tenths seen once. Specimen: peripheral blood, collected on day 0 of MenACWY control vaccination. These receptors were collected from an adult in good health.

This clone occurred once. This chain connects TRBV7-6 to TRBJ2-7; the D is unclear. With 5 bases removed from V and 4 bases from J, the gap between germline ends came to 15 bases. This CDR3 is 14 amino acids long. Germline V lookup: CDR1 SGHVS, CDR2 FNYEAQ. CDR3 in amino acids: CASSGAGRLYEQYF. CDR3 DNA: TGTGCCAGCAGCGGCGCAGGACGGCTATACGAGCAGTACTTC. Looking up the rest from reference TRBV7-6 and TRBJ2-7 gives the full variable domain: GAGVSQSPRYKVTKRGQDVALRCDPISGHVSLYWYRQALGQGPEFLTYFNYEAQQDKSGLPNDRFSAERPEGSISTLTIQRTEQRDSAMYRCASSGAGRLYEQYFGPGTRLTVT.

This clone appeared a single time. This chain joins TRBV6-1 and TRBJ2-5, with TRBD2 identical over 8 bases. The CDR3 sequence is 15 residues long. Losses at the gene ends were 3 bases for V and 0 bases for J; bases not matched to a gene: 3. The germline V gene encodes CDR1 MNHNS and CDR2 SASEGT. CDR3 sequence: CASSDPLADQETQYF. Written as DNA, the CDR3 is TGTGCCAGCAGTGACCCACTAGCGGACCAAGAGACCCAGTACTTC.

The chain is built from TRBV5-1 and TRBJ1-1; TRBD1 aligns across 10 bases. The length of the CDR3 is 14 residues. The junction had 0 bases not matched to a gene; V was cut back by 0 bases and J by 4 bases. CDR1 and CDR2 from the germline V gene are SGHRS and YFSETQ. CDR3 nucleotides: TGCGCCAGCAGCTTGGGGACAGGGGGCACTGAAGCTTTCTTT. Its translation is CASSLGTGGTEAFF.

This clone was seen only a few times. This chain uses TRBV11-2 with TRBJ2-7, with D possibly being TRBD2 (5 bases). The CDR3 runs to 14 residues. The V gene's germline CDR1 is SGHAT and CDR2 FQNNGV. V gave up 0 bases and J gave up 3 bases, with 9 bases separating them. The CDR3 nucleotides are TGTGCCAGCAGCTTAGAGGGCGCGGGCTACGAGCAGTACTTC. Translated, it gives CASSLEGAGYEQYF.

This rearrangement joins TRBV28 to TRBJ1-4; 7 positions match TRBD1. CDR1 is MDHEN and CDR2 is SYDVKM in the germline V gene. J gave up 0 bases and V 2 bases, and 9 bases lay outside the gene matches. This CDR3 has 18 amino acids. The DNA for the CDR3 is TGTGCCAGCAGTTTAATTTTTGCACAGGGGACAACTAATGAAAAACTGTTTTTT. Protein sequence: CASSLIFAQGTTNEKLFF.

The rearrangement uses TRBV6-5 and TRBJ2-5, with TRBD1 matching over 8 bases. Germline-derived CDR1 and CDR2 are MNHEY and SVGAGI. V was clipped by 6 bases and J by 1 base; unmatched bases: 4. The CDR3 spans 14 residues. The CDR3 loop reads CASSQTGAQETQYF. CDR3 sequence (DNA): TGTGCCAGCAGCCAGACAGGGGCCCAAGAGACCCAGTACTTC.

The chain is built from TRBV23-1 and TRBJ1-1; D call uncertain. TRBV23-1 is sorted into the ORF group, with uncertain function. The CDR3 contains 12 residues. The V gene lost 1 base and the J gene lost 11 bases, with 11 bases spanning the gap. The CDR3 DNA sequence: TGCGCCAGCAGTCAATGGAGGGAGCCGGCTTTCTTT. It codes for CASSQWREPAFF.

The chain combines TRBV3-1 (or the pseudogene TRBV3-2) with TRBJ2-5; TRBD2 matches 12 bases. J gave up 0 bases and V 4 bases, and 3 bases lay outside the gene matches. This CDR3 region has 16 residues. In germline, CDR1 is LGHDT, CDR2 YNNKEL (reference sequence). CDR3 in DNA: TGTGCCAGCAGCCCCCTAGCGGGGGGGTACCAAGAGACCCAGTACTTC. This encodes CASSPLAGGYQETQYF.

The DNA of the CDR3 is TGTGCCAGCAGCTCTTGGGGCGTCTCCTACGAGCAGTACTTC. Its protein product is CASSSWGVSYEQYF. This chain links TRBV7-2 with TRBJ2-7, with TRBD1 as a possible D gene (5 bases). The germline V and J ends were trimmed by 4 bases and 0 bases, with 10 bases remaining between them. This CDR3 region has 14 residues. Germline V gene sequence: CDR1 SGHTA, CDR2 FQGNSA. The full variable domain, rest sourced from reference TRBV7-2 and TRBJ2-7, is GAGVSQSPSNKVTEKGKDVELRCDPISGHTALYWYRQSLGQGLEFLIYFQGNSAPDKSGLPSDRFSAERTGGSVSTLTIQRTQQEDSAVYLCASSSWGVSYEQYFGPGTRLTVT.

This clone occurred once. The chain is built from TRBV7-9 and TRBJ1-1; possibly TRBD1 for D (5 bases). V was pared by 5 bases and J by 6 bases, with 16 bases between. CDR1 is SEHNR and CDR2 is FQNEAQ in the germline V gene (reference sequence). CDR3 size: 14 residues. The CDR3 loop reads CASSLGQGNPEAFF. The CDR3 coding sequence is TGTGCCAGCAGCCTAGGTCAGGGAAACCCTGAAGCTTTCTTT. Full variable domain (outside the CDR3, taken from reference TRBV7-9 and TRBJ1-1): DTGVSQNPRHKITKRGQNVTFRCDPISEHNRLYWYRQTLGQGPEFLTYFQNEAQLEKSRLLSDRFSAERPKGSFSTLEIQRTEQGDSAMYLCASSLGQGNPEAFFGQGTRLTVV.

The chain links TRBV6-5 to TRBJ1-6; D not certain. Deletions cut 2 bases from V and 10 bases from J, with 18 bases between. The CDR3 contains 16 residues. CDR1 is MNHEY and CDR2 is SVGAGI in the germline V gene. CDR3 loop: CASSYEGGSHLSPLHF. CDR3 DNA: TGTGCCAGCAGTTACGAGGGAGGCAGCCACCTCTCACCCCTCCACTTT.

The chain is built from TRBV18 and TRBJ1-6; a weak D match, TRBD1 (6 bases). V dropped 6 bases and J dropped 6 bases, with 15 bases sitting between them. Germline V CDR1 and CDR2: KGHSH, LQKENI. The length of the CDR3 is 15 residues. The CDR3 spells CASSSNDRFNSPLHF. As DNA, the CDR3 is TGTGCCAGCTCCTCTAACGACAGGTTTAATTCACCCCTCCACTTT. Complete variable domain (other parts from reference TRBV18 and TRBJ1-6): NAGVMQNPRHLVRRRGQEARLRCSPMKGHSHVYWYRQLPEEGLKFMVYLQKENIIDESGMPKERFSAEFPKEGPSILRIQQVVRGDSAAYFCASSSNDRFNSPLHFGNGTRLTVT.

In its sample, this clone was seen once. This chain links TRBV5-1 with TRBJ1-2, with D possibly TRBD1 on 6 matching bases. Germline loops: CDR1 SGHRS, CDR2 YFSETQ. The ends were cut back, 0 bases at V and 8 bases at J, with 8 bases in the middle. This CDR3 region has 12 residues. The CDR3 sequence: CASSLGQEGYTF. The CDR3, as DNA: TGCGCCAGCAGCTTGGGACAGGAGGGCTACACCTTC. Complete variable domain (other parts from reference TRBV5-1 and TRBJ1-2): KAGVTQTPRYLIKTRGQQVTLSCSPISGHRSVSWYQQTPGQGLQFLFEYFSETQRNKGNFPGRFSGRQFSNSRSEMNVSTLELGDSALYLCASSLGQEGYTFGSGTRLTVV.

The CDR3 is CASSQAGFSKTQYF. The CDR3 coding sequence is TGCGCCAGCAGCCAGGCAGGGTTCTCGAAGACCCAGTACTTC. The V and J genes are TRBV4-1 and TRBJ2-5, with TRBD1 as a possible D gene (5 bases). This CDR3 is built from 14 residues. Trimming shortened V by 3 bases and J by 6 bases, and 14 bases separated the two germline ends. Per germline, CDR1 MGHRA and CDR2 YSYEKL.

This chain joins TRBV4-1 and TRBJ1-2; D remains unclear. CDR1 and CDR2 (germline): MGHRA, YSYEKL. CDR3 size: 16 residues. V was clipped by 1 base and J by 0 bases, with 12 bases between them. This chain's CDR3 is CASSQGPHGSNYGYTF. CDR3 coding DNA: TGCGCCAGCAGCCAAGGGCCGCACGGATCTAACTATGGCTACACCTTC.

This clone was seen only once. CDR3 amino acids: CASSPGINYGYTF. DNA for the CDR3: TGTGCCAGCAGCCCGGGTATTAACTATGGCTACACCTTC. V gene TRBV7-2 combines with J gene TRBJ1-2; D call uncertain. V was shortened by 5 bases and J by 1 base, with 8 bases between the two germline ends. The V gene's germline CDR1 is SGHTA and CDR2 FQGNSA. The CDR3 runs 13 residues.

This rearrangement joins TRBV6-5 to TRBJ2-1; TRBD2 matches 8 bases. V dropped 6 bases and J dropped 0; count of bases not matched to a gene: 4. Germline V CDR1 and CDR2: MNHEY, SVGAGI. This CDR3 region has 15 residues. This CDR3 reads CASRVAGNSYNEQFF. In nucleotides, the CDR3 is TGTGCCAGCAGAGTAGCGGGGAACTCCTACAATGAGCAGTTCTTC.

The V gene is TRBV27, the J gene TRBJ2-3; D is possibly TRBD2 (6 bases). With 2 bases removed from V and 0 bases from J, the gap between germline ends came to 12 bases. The CDR3 covers 16 residues. Germline values: CDR1 MNHEY, CDR2 SMNVEV (reference sequence). The CDR3 coding sequence is TGTGCCAGCAGTTTAGGGGTAGCGGCTAGCACAGATACGCAGTATTTT. It yields the protein CASSLGVAASTDTQYF.

This rearrangement joins TRBV27 to TRBJ1-2; 7 nucleotides line up with TRBD1. The CDR3 sequence is 21 residues long. Per germline, CDR1 MNHEY and CDR2 SMNVEV (reference sequence). V shed 2 bases, J shed 0 bases, and the junction held 21 bases outside the gene matches. The CDR3 DNA is TGTGCCAGCAGTTTAAGACCCCGTCCCAGGGGGGGCCTCCTTACTAACTATGGCTACACCTTC. Protein product: CASSLRPRPRGGLLTNYGYTF.

The chain uses TRBV11-2 and TRBJ1-3; D not certain. The germline V gene has CDR1 SGHAT and CDR2 FQNNGV. The CDR3 consists of 16 residues. V was clipped by 0 bases and J by 1 base, with 10 bases between them. CDR3 sequence reads: CASSLEPAGSGNTIYF. Written as DNA, the CDR3 is TGTGCCAGCAGCTTAGAACCAGCAGGTTCTGGAAACACCATATATTTT. Full variable domain (outside the CDR3, taken from reference TRBV11-2 and TRBJ1-3): EAGVAQSPRYKIIEKRQSVAFWCNPISGHATLYWYQQILGQGPKLLIQFQNNGVVDDSQLPKDRFSAERLKGVDSTLKIQPAKLEDSAVYLCASSLEPAGSGNTIYFGEGSWLTVV.

The rearrangement uses TRBV28 and TRBJ1-2; D may be TRBD1 (6 bases). The CDR3 extends over 12 amino acids. Per the germline V gene, CDR1 is MDHEN and CDR2 is SYDVKM. V was clipped by 5 bases and J by 3 bases, with 7 bases between them. CDR3: CASSTGYYGYTF. In DNA, the CDR3 is TGTGCCAGCAGTACAGGGTACTATGGCTACACCTTC.

This chain connects TRBV2 to TRBJ2-7; 7 bases are shared with TRBD1. The trim removed 10 bases at V and 3 bases at J, leaving 9 bases unmatched. Germline values: CDR1 SNHLY, CDR2 FYNNEI. The CDR3 length is 13 residues. The CDR3 spells CAITGTVRYEQYF. CDR3 nucleotides: TGTGCCATCACCGGGACAGTTCGCTACGAGCAGTACTTC.

The V and J genes are TRBV29-1 and TRBJ1-1; D uncertain. Trimming removed 6 bases from V and 4 bases from J, with 6 bases in between. The germline CDR1 and CDR2 sequences are SQVTM and ANQGSEA. The CDR3 sequence is 10 residues long. The CDR3 reads CSVGATEAFF. CDR3 bases: TGCAGCGTGGGTGCCACTGAAGCTTTCTTT.

The V gene is TRBV5-1, the J gene TRBJ2-2; TRBD1 aligns across 8 bases. The CDR3 totals 15 residues. CDR1 and CDR2 from the germline V gene are SGHRS and YFSETQ. The trim removed 7 bases at V and 4 bases at J, leaving 9 bases unmatched. Written as DNA, the CDR3 is TGCGCCAGCCGCCCTGGGGACAGGTCCACCGGGGAGCTGTTTTTT. It encodes CASRPGDRSTGELFF.

The chain combines TRBV12-3 or TRBV12-4 with TRBJ1-3; D is undetermined. CDR3 size: 11 residues. V shed 3 bases and J shed 8 bases, with 5 bases lying between them. CDR3: CASSFSDTIYF. CDR3 bases: TGTGCCAGCAGTTTCTCAGACACCATATATTTT.

V gene TRBV2 combines with J gene TRBJ2-1; D gene uncertain. Germline V gene data show CDR1 as SNHLY and CDR2 as FYNNEI. The ends were cut back, 6 bases at V and 0 bases at J, with 15 bases in the middle. This CDR3 contains 16 residues. CDR3 nucleotide sequence: TGTGCCAGCAGAATTACCACGGAAAGCTCCTACAATGAGCAGTTCTTC. Translated, it gives CASRITTESSYNEQFF.

The V and J genes are TRBV7-2 and TRBJ1-2; TRBD1 agrees at 11 bases. The CDR3 spans 13 residues. The ends lost 5 bases at V and 8 bases at J; junction bases unmatched: 4. Germline V gives CDR1 SGHTA, CDR2 FQGNSA. This CDR3 is CASSKDRGLGYTF. The CDR3, as DNA: TGTGCCAGCAGCAAGGACAGGGGGCTGGGCTACACCTTC.

The chain joins TRBV4-1 to TRBJ1-1; unclear D gene. V dropped 6 bases and J dropped 4 bases, with 12 bases sitting between them. The length of the CDR3 is 13 residues. Germline V gene data show CDR1 as MGHRA and CDR2 as YSYEKL. CDR3 bases: TGCGCCAGCAGAGCAGGCCAGGCCACTGAAGCTTTCTTT. Translation gives CASRAGQATEAFF.

CDR3 coding DNA: TGTGCCAGCAGCAGCAGGGGCAACTCCTATAATTCACCCCTCCACTTT. Translated: CASSSRGNSYNSPLHF. The chain joins TRBV7-2 to TRBJ1-6; the D gene is possibly TRBD1 (6 bases). The V gene's germline CDR1 is SGHTA and CDR2 FQGNSA. This CDR3 region has 16 residues. Deletions cut 5 bases from V and 0 bases from J, with 11 bases between.

The sample holds a few counts of this clone. The rearrangement joins TRBV24-1 to TRBJ2-1; D perhaps matches TRBD2 (5 bases). CDR3 size: 16 residues. CDR1 is KGHDR and CDR2 is SFDVKD in the germline V gene. Trimming removed 2 bases from V and 7 bases from J, with 17 bases in between. The CDR3 is CATSDSTTTPRNEQFF. The CDR3 coding sequence is TGTGCCACCAGTGATTCTACGACTACCCCCCGAAATGAGCAGTTCTTC.

The chain couples TRBV13 to TRBJ1-2; maybe TRBD1 (6 bases). Per the germline V gene, CDR1 is PRHDT and CDR2 is FYEKMQ (reference sequence). Trimming pared 4 bases from V and 3 bases from J, leaving 15 bases between. The CDR3 consists of 15 residues. CDR3 nucleotides: TGTGCCAGCAGCTCATCTACACAGGGCTACTATGGCTACACCTTC. Amino acids: CASSSSTQGYYGYTF.